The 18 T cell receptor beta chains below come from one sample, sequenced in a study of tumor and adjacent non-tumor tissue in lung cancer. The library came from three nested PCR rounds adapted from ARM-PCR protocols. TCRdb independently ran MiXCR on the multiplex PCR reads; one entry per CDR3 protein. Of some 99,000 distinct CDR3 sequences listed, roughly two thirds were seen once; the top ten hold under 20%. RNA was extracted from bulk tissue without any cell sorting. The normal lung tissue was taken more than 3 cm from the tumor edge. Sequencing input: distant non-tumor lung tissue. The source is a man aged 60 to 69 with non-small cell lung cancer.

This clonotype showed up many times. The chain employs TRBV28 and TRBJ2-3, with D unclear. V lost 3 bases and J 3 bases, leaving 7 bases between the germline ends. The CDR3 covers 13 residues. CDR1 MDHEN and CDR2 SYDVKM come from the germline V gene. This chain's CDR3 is CASSFGGTDTQYF. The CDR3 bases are TGTGCCAGCAGTTTCGGTGGGACAGATACGCAGTATTTT.

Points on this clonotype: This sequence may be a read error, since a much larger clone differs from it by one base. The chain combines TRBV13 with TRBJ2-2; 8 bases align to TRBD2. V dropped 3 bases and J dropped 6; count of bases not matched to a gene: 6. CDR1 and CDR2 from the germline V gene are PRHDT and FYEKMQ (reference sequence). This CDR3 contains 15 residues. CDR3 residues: CASSFTGGPAGELFF. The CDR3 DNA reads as TGTGCCAGCAGCTTCACGGGGGGGCCGGCCGGGGAGCTGTTTTTT.

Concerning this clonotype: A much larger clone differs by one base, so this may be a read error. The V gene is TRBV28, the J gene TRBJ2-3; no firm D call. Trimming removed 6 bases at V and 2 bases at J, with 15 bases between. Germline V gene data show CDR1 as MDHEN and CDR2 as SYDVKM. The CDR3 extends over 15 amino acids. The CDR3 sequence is CASRTRNQDTDTQYF. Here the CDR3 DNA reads TGTGCCAGCAGAACCAGAAACCAAGACACAGATACGCAGTATTTT.

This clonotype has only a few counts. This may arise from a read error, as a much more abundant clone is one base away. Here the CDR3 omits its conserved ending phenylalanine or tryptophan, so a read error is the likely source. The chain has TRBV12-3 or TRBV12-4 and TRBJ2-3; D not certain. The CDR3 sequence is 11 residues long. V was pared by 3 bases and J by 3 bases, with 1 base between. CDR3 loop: CASSLTDTQYL. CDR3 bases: TGTGCCAGCAGTTTGACAGATACGCAGTATCTT.

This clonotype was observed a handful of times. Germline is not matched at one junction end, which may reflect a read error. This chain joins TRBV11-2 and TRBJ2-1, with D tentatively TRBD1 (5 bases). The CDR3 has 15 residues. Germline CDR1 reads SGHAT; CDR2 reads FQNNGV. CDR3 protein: CASSLTGNSYNGQFF. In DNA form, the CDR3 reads TGTGCCAGCAGCTTAACAGGCAACTCCTACAATGGGCAGTTCTTC.

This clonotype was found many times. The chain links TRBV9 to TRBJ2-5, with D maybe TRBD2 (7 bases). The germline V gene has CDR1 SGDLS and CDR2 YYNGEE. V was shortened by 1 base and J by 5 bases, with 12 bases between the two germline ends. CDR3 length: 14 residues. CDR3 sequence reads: CASSVWGGGETQYF. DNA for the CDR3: TGTGCCAGCAGCGTATGGGGGGGCGGGGAGACCCAGTACTTC.

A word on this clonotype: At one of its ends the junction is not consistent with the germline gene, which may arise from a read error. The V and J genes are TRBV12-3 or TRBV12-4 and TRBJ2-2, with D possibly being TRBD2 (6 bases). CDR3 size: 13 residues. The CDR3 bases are TGTGCCAACAGTTTGTGGCGACGCGGGGAGTTATTTTTT. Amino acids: CANSLWRRGELFF.

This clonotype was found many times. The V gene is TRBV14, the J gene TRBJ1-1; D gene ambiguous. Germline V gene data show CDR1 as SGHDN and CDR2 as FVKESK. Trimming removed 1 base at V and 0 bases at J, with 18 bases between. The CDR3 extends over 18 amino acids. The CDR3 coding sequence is TGTGCCAGCAGCCAAGTGAGGTTAATCGGCGGGATGAACACTGAAGCTTTCTTT. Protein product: CASSQVRLIGGMNTEAFF.

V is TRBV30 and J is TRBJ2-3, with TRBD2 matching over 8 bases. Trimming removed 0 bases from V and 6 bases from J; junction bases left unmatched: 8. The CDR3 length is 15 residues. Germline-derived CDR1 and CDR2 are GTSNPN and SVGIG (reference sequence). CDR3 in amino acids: CAWSVESGSSDTQYF. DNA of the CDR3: TGTGCCTGGAGTGTAGAAAGCGGGAGCTCGGATACGCAGTATTTT.

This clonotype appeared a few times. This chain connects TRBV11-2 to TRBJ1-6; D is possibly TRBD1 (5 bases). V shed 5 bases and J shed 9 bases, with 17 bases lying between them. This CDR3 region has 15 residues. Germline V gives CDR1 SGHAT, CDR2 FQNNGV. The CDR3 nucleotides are TGTGCCAGCAGCCTTAGGCAACGGGGGTTTTCACCCCTCCACTTT. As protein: CASSLRQRGFSPLHF.

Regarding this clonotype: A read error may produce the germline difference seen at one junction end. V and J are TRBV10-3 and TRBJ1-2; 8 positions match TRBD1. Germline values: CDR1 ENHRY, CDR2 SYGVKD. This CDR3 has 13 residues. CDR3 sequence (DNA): TGTGCCATCGGTGACAGGGGTTACGGTGGCTACACATTC. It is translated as CAIGDRGYGGYTF.

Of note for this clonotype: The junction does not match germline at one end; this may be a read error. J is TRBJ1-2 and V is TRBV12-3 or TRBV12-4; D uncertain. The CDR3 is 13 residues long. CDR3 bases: TGTGCCAGCAGTCGGCAACCTTCCTACGGCTACGCCTTC. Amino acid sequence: CASSRQPSYGYAF.

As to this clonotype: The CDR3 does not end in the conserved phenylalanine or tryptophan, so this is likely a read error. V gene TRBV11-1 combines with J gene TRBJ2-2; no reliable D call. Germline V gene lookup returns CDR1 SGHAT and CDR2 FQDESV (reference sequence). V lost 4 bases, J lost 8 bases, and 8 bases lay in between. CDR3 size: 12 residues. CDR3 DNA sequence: TGTGCCAGCAGCTGCGGCGGTGGGGAGCTGTTTTCT. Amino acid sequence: CASSCGGGELFS.

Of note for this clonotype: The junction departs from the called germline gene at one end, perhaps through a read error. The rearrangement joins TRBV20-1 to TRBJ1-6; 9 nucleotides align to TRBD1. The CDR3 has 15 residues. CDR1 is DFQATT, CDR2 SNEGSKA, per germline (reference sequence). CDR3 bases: TGCAGTGCTAGGACAGGGGGAATTAATAATTCACACCTCCACTTT. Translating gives CSARTGGINNSHLHF.

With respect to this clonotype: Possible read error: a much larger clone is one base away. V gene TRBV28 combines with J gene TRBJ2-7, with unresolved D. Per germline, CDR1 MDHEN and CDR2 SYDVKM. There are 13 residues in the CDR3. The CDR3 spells CVSSPNTPQNKYF. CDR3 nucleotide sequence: TGTGTCAGCAGTCCTAACACCCCCCAAAATAAGTACTTC.

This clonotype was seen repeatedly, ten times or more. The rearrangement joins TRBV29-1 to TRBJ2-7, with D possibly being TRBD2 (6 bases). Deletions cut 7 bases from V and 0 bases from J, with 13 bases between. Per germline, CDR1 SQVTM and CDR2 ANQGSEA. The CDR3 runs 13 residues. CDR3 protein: CSARDWSSYEQYF. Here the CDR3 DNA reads TGCAGCGCCCGGGACTGGAGCTCCTACGAGCAGTACTTC.

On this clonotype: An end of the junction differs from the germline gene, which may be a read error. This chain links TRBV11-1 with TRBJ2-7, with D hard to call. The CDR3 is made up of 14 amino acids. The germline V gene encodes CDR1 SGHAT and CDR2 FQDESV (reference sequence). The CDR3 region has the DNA TGTACCAGCAGCTTTCACGGCGGCGCATACGAGCAGTACTTC. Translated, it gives CTSSFHGGAYEQYF.

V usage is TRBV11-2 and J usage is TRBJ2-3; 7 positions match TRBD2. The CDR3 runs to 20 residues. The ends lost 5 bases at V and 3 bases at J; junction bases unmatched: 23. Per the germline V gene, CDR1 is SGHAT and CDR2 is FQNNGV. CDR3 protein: CASSLFAATSSMRVTDTQYF. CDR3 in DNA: TGTGCCAGCAGCCTATTTGCCGCGACTAGCTCGATGAGGGTTACAGATACGCAGTATTTT.